This is a list of T cell receptor beta chains from one sample in a study of CD8 T cells in ankylosing spondylitis. TCRdb used MiXCR to reprocess the 5' RACE reads, holding one entry per CDR3 protein. The table has over 400,000 distinct CDR3 sequences, roughly 26% seen once. What was sequenced was blood, either unsorted or a sorted T cell fraction (not recorded which). Every receptor here comes from a male donor with ankylosing spondylitis. CDR3s leave out the opening cysteine and the closing phenylalanine or tryptophan. The order of the fields is V gene, J gene, CDR3 protein.

TRBV19	TRBJ1-2	ASSPTARSNYGYT
TRBV18	TRBJ1-6	ASSPPRPGSPLH
TRBV27	TRBJ2-1	ASSLWASVSYNEQF
TRBV2	TRBJ2-1	ASRLAGYNEQF
TRBV20-1	TRBJ2-3	SAAGTSNADTQY
TRBV20-1	TRBJ2-1	SAPQLPGGYNEQF
TRBV21-1	TRBJ1-2	ASSPCPGCGYYGYT
TRBV4-1	TRBJ2-5	ASSQDSGRETQY
TRBV20-1	TRBJ2-1	SASIGGNEQF
TRBV7-2	TRBJ1-6	ASSLGVSSNSPLH
TRBV24-1	TRBJ2-2	ATSDSNRDKNTGELF
TRBV5-1	TRBJ1-1	ASSLGQTGRTEAF
TRBV20-1	TRBJ2-1	SATGSAAYNEQF
TRBV11-3	TRBJ2-2	ASSLSASNTGELF
TRBV10-3	TRBJ1-5	AISERNSNQPQH
TRBV20-1	TRBJ2-7	SATGLAGDPSYEQY
TRBV7-9	TRBJ2-3	ASSLLPSTDTQY
TRBV20-1	TRBJ2-5	SATLGHETQY
TRBV12-3/TRBV12-4	TRBJ2-2	ASCGQGGGELF
TRBV20-1	TRBJ2-1	RVTSDSIYNEQF
TRBV20-1	TRBJ2-1	SAWPGRGGNEQF
TRBV2	TRBJ2-7	ASRLGLAGVDEQY
TRBV12-3/TRBV12-4	TRBJ2-1	ASRDARTYNEQF
TRBV2	TRBJ1-2	ASTRGRGAANYGYT
TRBV30	TRBJ1-1	AWSDRGFNTEAF
TRBV6-1	TRBJ1-5	ASSHGGGRSNQPQH
TRBV7-8	TRBJ1-5	ASSSRQGVLQPQH
TRBV7-9	TRBJ2-5	ASSFEQGTQY
TRBV4-2	TRBJ2-3	ASSHGTLTRTDTQY
TRBV29-1	TRBJ2-2	SVRSSGRVDTGELF
TRBV3-1	TRBJ2-1	ASTWMGQGDNEQF
TRBV29-1	TRBJ1-4	SVATRAAEEKLF
TRBV2	TRBJ2-7	ATTNTAYEQY
TRBV24-1	TRBJ2-1	ATSDFPRWEQF
TRBV12-3/TRBV12-4	TRBJ2-2	ASRPVSPGELF
TRBV24-1	TRBJ2-2	ATRGGLNTGELF
TRBV20-1	TRBJ2-2	SARDRLAGTVTGELF
TRBV30	TRBJ1-6	AWSSGSPLH
TRBV29-1	TRBJ1-6	SVEDRAGVGLH
TRBV7-2	TRBJ1-1	ASSLSRVRNTEAF
TRBV20-1	TRBJ1-3	SARDPRRNTIY